This T cell receptor (beta chain) was profiled in a study of blood T cell repertoires in COVID-19. Across the whole study: T cells, B-cell-depleted T cells, or PBMCs provided the cDNA or gDNA that served as material.

V trimming: 0 bases; J trimming: 8 bases; junction bases outside the gene matches: 7. Germline V lookup: CDR1 SNHLY, CDR2 FYNNEI. This CDR3 spans 15 amino acids. How the authors handled the data: From reference gene primer amplification, estimates of nucleated cell counts were derived. Some clones are missing from TCRdb's copy, which holds only in-frame ones; the method was immunoSEQ multiplex PCR. The DNA gave D and trimming, while V, J and clone size come from that table. The sample records under 350,000 clones, 86% being singletons. Participant reports of clinical history set cohort assignment. Donors of Cohort 3 who recovered were those that had two negative PCRs, clearance, or symptom resolution.

The clonotype comes from a man aged 30 to 45 who had recovered from COVID-19. The V gene is TRBV2, the J gene TRBJ2-3; 8 bases line up with TRBD2. The sequenced material came from PBMCs or T cells enriched from blood (not recorded which). Here the CDR3 reads CASSEAVGSGTTQYF. For the CDR3, the DNA is TGTGCCAGCAGTGAAGCGGTGGGTAGCGGGACTACGCAGTATTTT.